A single sample gave rise to the 4 T cell receptor beta chains below, sequenced in a study of PD-1 blockade in classical Hodgkin lymphoma. TCRdb's copy holds only in-frame clones and misses some; the assay was immunoSEQ multiplex PCR. The sample lists about 17,000 clones; about 61% were seen once. Sample time point: cycle 4 day 1 (C4D1), after five to seven weeks of nivolumab. No patient escaped relapse after autologous stem cell transplantation, and brentuximab vedotin exposure varied. The starting material was peripheral blood mononuclear cells (PBMCs), obtained before the fourth cycle of nivolumab. These receptors were taken from a human donor with classical Hodgkin lymphoma.

By proportion, this clone is medium-sized. The chain recombines TRBV28 with TRBJ2-7, with D maybe TRBD2 (5 bases). Germline CDR1 reads MDHEN; CDR2 reads SYDVKM. Trimming left V 5 bases short and J 1 base short, with 9 bases between. The CDR3 is 13 residues long. The CDR3 sequence: CASSPGLSYEQYF. DNA for the CDR3: TGTGCCAGCAGTCCCGGACTGTCCTACGAGCAGTACTTC.

The rearrangement joins TRBV5-1 to TRBJ2-7; D is possibly TRBD1 (5 bases). The germline CDR1 and CDR2 sequences are SGHRS and YFSETQ. V was pared by 2 bases and J by 8 bases, with 17 bases between. There are 14 residues in the CDR3. As DNA, the CDR3 is TGCGCCAGCAGCTTCCCGGACACCGTGCGCCAGCAGTACTTC. As protein: CASSFPDTVRQQYF.

This sequence joins TRBV27 and TRBJ1-4; 7 positions match TRBD1. The germline V gene encodes CDR1 MNHEY and CDR2 SMNVEV (reference sequence). The ends lost 2 bases at V and 5 bases at J; junction bases unmatched: 14. The CDR3 consists of 18 residues. The CDR3 coding sequence is TGTGCCAGCAGTTTAGCGGACCTACTGGACAGGTTAAATGAAAAACTGTTTTTT. It specifies CASSLADLLDRLNEKLFF.

By proportion, this clone is medium-sized. CDR3 in DNA: TGCAGCGTTATCCCCTTTAGACAGTCTGAGCAGTTCTTC. It encodes CSVIPFRQSEQFF. The chain joins TRBV29-1 to TRBJ2-1; D may be TRBD1 (5 bases). Germline loops: CDR1 SQVTM, CDR2 ANQGSEA. Trimming stripped 5 bases from V and 9 bases from J, with 17 bases between. CDR3 length equals 13 residues.